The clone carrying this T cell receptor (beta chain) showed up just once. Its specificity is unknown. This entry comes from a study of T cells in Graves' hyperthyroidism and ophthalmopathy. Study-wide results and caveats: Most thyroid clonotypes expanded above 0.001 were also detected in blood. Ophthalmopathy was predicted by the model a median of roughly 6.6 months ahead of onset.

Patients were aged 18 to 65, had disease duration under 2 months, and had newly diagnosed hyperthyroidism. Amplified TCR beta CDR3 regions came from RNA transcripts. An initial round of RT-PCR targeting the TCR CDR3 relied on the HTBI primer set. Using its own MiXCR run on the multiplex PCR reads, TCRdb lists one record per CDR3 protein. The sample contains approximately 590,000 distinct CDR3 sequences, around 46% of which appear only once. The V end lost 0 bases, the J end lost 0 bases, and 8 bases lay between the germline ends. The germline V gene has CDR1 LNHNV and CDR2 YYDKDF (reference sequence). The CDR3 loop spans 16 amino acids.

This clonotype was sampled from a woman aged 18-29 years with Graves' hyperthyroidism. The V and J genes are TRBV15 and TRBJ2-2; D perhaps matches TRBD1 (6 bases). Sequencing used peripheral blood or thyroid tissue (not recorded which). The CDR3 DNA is TGTGCCACCAGCAGAGATGAGGGGGCGAACACCGGGGAGCTGTTTTTT. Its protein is CATSRDEGANTGELFF. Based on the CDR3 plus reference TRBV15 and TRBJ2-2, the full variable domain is DAMVIQNPRYQVTQFGKPVTLSCSQTLNHNVMYWYQQKSSQAPKLLFHYYDKDFNNEADTPDNFQSRRPNTSFCFLDIRSPGLGDTAMYLCATSRDEGANTGELFFGEGSRLTVL.